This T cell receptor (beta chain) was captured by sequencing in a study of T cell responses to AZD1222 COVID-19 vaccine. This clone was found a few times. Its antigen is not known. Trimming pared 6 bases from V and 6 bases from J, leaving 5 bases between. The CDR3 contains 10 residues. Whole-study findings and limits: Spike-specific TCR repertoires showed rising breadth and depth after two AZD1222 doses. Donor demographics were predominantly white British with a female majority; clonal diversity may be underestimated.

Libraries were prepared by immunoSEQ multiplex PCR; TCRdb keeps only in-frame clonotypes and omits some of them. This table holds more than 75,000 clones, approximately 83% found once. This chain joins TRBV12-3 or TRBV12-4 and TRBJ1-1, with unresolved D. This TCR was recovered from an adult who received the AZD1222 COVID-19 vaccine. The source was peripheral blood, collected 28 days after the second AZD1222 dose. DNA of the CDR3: TGTGCCAGCAGCGGGCCTGAAGCTTTCTTT. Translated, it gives CASSGPEAFF.